This record looks at one T cell receptor (beta chain) sequence and its context. Its specificity is unknown. This sample is drawn from a study of T-cell reconstitution after alpha-beta-depleted transplantation in children. The length of the CDR3 is 16 residues. The germline V gene has CDR1 ENHRY and CDR2 SYGVKD. Losses at the gene ends were 6 bases for V and 0 bases for J; bases not matched to a gene: 10. Findings and limits, study-wide: Some patients showed high day-60 TCRbeta diversity, which derived from surviving recipient T cells and thymic progenitors.

Unique molecular identifiers were incorporated during preparation of the TCRbeta library. TCRdb reprocessed the PCR reads via MiXCR and lists one record per CDR3 protein. Among 300,000 to 350,000 distinct CDR3 sequences, around 25% were seen once, and the ten largest hold over 9.5%. The source was PBMCs, mostly from graft donor cells, collected 180 days after TCRalphabeta/CD19-depleted stem cell transplant. The source is a male patient aged 10 to 17 who had a stem cell transplant for acute lymphoblastic leukemia, so the T cells may come from the graft donor. The chain has TRBV10-3 and TRBJ2-5; the match to TRBD2 covers 7 bases. The CDR3 loop reads CAISRASGAYQETQYF. Here the CDR3 DNA reads TGTGCCATCAGCCGGGCTAGCGGAGCGTACCAAGAGACCCAGTACTTC.